These 8 T cell receptor beta chains were all obtained from the same sample, sequenced in a study of blood T cell repertoires in COVID-19. Sequencing was performed with immunoSEQ multiplex PCR; in TCRdb, only in-frame clones are kept and a portion is missing. Of around 140,000 clones detected, roughly four fifths appear once; the ten largest clones hold 12% to 15%. Sequencing used peripheral blood. Every receptor here comes from a human donor with acute or convalescent COVID-19. The donor label of this sample is uncertain.

As for this clone: The same CDR3 is also encoded by other DNA sequences in this sample. The gene calls are TRBV19 and TRBJ1-6; 7 nucleotides agree with TRBD1. CDR3 size: 13 residues. CDR1 LNHDA and CDR2 SQIVND come from the germline V gene (reference sequence). J gave up 10 bases and V 6 bases, and 6 bases lay outside the gene matches. The CDR3 here is CASSDTGDSPLHF. The CDR3 coding sequence is TGTGCCAGTAGCGATACAGGGGACTCACCCCTCCACTTT.

The genes are TRBV6-5 and TRBJ2-5; D might be TRBD2 (5 bases). The V gene's germline CDR1 is MNHEY and CDR2 SVGAGI. The CDR3 sequence is 13 residues long. V was trimmed by 8 bases and J by 5 bases, leaving 15 bases between them. CDR3 region: CASVGIALETQYF. CDR3 DNA sequence: TGTGCCAGCGTCGGTATAGCGTTGGAGACCCAGTACTTC.

This clone was detected only a few times. This chain joins TRBV19 and TRBJ1-1; 7 positions agree with TRBD1. The junction had 15 bases not matched to a gene; V was cut back by 6 bases and J by 11 bases. CDR1 LNHDA and CDR2 SQIVND come from the germline V gene (reference sequence). This CDR3 spans 14 amino acids. The CDR3 loop is CASRPTGTEKRAFF. The CDR3 region has the DNA TGTGCCAGTAGGCCAACCGGGACAGAAAAGAGGGCTTTCTTT.

The chain recombines TRBV25-1 with TRBJ1-1, with 10 bases matching TRBD1. The CDR3 contains 14 residues. Germline trimming cut 4 bases from V and 2 bases from J; bases unmatched to any gene: 1. Germline V lookup: CDR1 MGHDK, CDR2 SYGVNS. In nucleotides, the CDR3 is TGTGCCAGCAGTGGGGACAGGGGAAACACTGAAGCTTTCTTT. Its translation: CASSGDRGNTEAFF.

This chain connects TRBV30 to TRBJ2-5, with TRBD2 matching over 13 bases. Germline CDR1 GTSNPN, CDR2 SVGIG (reference sequence). The CDR3 runs 18 residues. The trim removed 2 bases at V and 5 bases at J, leaving 14 bases unmatched. The CDR3 DNA is TGTGCCTGGAGTTCGTTTCCGGGACTAGCGGGGCGGGGGGAGACCCAGTACTTC. This codes for CAWSSFPGLAGRGETQYF. Looking up the rest from reference TRBV30 and TRBJ2-5 gives the full variable domain: SQTIHQWPATLVQPVGSPLSLECTVEGTSNPNLYWYRQAAGRGLQLLFYSVGIGQISSEVPQNLSASRPQDRQFILSSKKLLLSDSGFYLCAWSSFPGLAGRGETQYFGPGTRLLVL.

The chain recombines TRBV5-1 with TRBJ1-6; 8 nucleotides align to TRBD1. The CDR3 extends over 14 amino acids. The junction had 7 bases not matched to a gene; V was cut back by 4 bases and J by 10 bases. Germline CDR1 SGHRS, CDR2 YFSETQ. The CDR3 sequence is CASSTGQGSSPLHF. The CDR3 region has the DNA TGCGCCAGCAGCACAGGACAGGGATCCTCACCCCTCCACTTT.

The J gene is TRBJ1-3, the V gene TRBV5-6; D may be TRBD1 (6 bases). The CDR3 is made up of 13 amino acids. V lost 3 bases and J 9 bases, leaving 13 bases between the germline ends. CDR1 and CDR2 from the germline V gene are SGHDT and YYEEEE. The CDR3 protein is CASSSRTVRTIYF. CDR3 nucleotide sequence: TGTGCCAGCAGCTCCAGGACAGTCCGCACCATATATTTT.

This clone was seen more than once but under ten times. The chain carries TRBV4-3 and TRBJ2-3, with 9 bases identical to TRBD2. CDR3 size: 17 residues. V dropped 0 bases and J dropped 4; count of bases not matched to a gene: 8. Germline CDR1 reads LGHNA; CDR2 reads YSLEER. The CDR3 sequence is CASSQDPPLAGADTQYF. CDR3 coding DNA: TGCGCCAGCAGCCAAGATCCCCCTTTAGCGGGGGCAGATACGCAGTATTTT.